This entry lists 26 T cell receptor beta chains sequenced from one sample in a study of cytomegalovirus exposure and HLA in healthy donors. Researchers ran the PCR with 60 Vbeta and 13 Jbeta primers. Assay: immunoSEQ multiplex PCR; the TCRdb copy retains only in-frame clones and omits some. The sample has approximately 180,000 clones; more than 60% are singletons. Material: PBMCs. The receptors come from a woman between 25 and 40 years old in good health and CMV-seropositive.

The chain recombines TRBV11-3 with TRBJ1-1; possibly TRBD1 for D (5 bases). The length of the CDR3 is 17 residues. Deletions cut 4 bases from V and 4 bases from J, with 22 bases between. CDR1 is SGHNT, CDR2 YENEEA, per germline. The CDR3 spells CASSSFGGRFQGTEAFF. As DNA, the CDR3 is TGTGCCAGCAGCTCGTTTGGTGGCAGATTCCAGGGCACTGAAGCTTTCTTT. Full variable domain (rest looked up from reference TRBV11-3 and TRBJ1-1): EAGVVQSPRYKIIEKKQPVAFWCNPISGHNTLYWYLQNLGQGPELLIRYENEEAVDDSQLPKDRFSAERLKGVDSTLKIQPAELGDSAVYLCASSSFGGRFQGTEAFFGQGTRLTVV.

CDR3 sequence: CASSIVGRGRDGYTF. The CDR3 nucleotides are TGTGCCAGTAGTATAGTGGGCAGGGGGCGAGATGGCTACACCTTC. V gene TRBV19 combines with J gene TRBJ1-2; 8 bases are a match to TRBD1. CDR1 LNHDA and CDR2 SQIVND come from the germline V gene (reference sequence). Trimming at V came to 1 base and at J to 6 bases, leaving 7 bases not matched to a gene. This CDR3 has 15 residues.

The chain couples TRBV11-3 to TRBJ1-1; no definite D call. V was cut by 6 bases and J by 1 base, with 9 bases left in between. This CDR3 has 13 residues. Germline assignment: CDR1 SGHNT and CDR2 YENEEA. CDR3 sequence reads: CASRPGENTEAFF. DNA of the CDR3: TGTGCCAGCAGACCCGGGGAGAACACTGAAGCTTTCTTT.

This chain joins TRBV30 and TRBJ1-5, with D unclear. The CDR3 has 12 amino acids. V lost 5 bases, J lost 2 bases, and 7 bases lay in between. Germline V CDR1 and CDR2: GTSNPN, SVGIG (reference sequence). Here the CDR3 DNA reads TGTGCCTGGGCGGGAGGCAATCAGCCCCAGCATTTT. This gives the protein CAWAGGNQPQHF.

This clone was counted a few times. The CDR3 region is CAISESSGVAYGYTF. Here the CDR3 DNA reads TGTGCCATCAGTGAGTCTTCAGGGGTGGCTTATGGCTACACCTTC. V usage is TRBV10-3 and J usage is TRBJ1-2, with D perhaps matching TRBD1 (6 bases). The V end lost 0 bases, the J end lost 5 bases, and 13 bases lay between the germline ends. CDR3 length: 15 amino acids. Per germline, CDR1 ENHRY and CDR2 SYGVKD.

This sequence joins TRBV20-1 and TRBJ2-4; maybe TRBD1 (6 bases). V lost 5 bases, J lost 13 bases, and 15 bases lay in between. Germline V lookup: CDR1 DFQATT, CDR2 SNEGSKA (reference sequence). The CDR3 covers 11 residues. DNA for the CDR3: TGCAGTGCTTACACAACAGGGCCCCAGTACTTC. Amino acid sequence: CSAYTTGPQYF.

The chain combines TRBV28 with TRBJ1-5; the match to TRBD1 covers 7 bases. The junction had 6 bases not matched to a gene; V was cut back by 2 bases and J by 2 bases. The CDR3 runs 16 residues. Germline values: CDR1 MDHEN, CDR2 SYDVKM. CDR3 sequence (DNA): TGTGCCAGCAGTTTACGAGGGGGCGGGGGCAATCAGCCCCAGCATTTT. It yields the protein CASSLRGGGGNQPQHF.

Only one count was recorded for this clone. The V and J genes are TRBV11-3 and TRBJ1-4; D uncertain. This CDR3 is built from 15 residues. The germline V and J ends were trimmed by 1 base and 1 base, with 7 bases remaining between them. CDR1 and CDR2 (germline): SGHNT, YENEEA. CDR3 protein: CASSLGGGTNEKLFF. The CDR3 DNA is TGTGCCAGCAGCTTAGGAGGAGGAACTAATGAAAAACTGTTTTTT.

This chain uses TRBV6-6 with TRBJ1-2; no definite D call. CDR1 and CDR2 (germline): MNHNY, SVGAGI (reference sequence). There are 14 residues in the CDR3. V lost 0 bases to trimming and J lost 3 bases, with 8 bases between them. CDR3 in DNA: TGTGCCAGCAGTTACTCCTCCGGTGACTATGGCTACACCTTC. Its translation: CASSYSSGDYGYTF.

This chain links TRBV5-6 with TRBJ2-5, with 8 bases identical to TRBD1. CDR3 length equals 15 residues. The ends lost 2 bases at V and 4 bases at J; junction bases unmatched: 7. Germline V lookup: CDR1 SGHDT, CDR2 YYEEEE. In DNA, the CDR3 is TGTGCCAGCAGCTTTCAGGGCGGGACAGGAGAGACCCAGTACTTC. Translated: CASSFQGGTGETQYF.

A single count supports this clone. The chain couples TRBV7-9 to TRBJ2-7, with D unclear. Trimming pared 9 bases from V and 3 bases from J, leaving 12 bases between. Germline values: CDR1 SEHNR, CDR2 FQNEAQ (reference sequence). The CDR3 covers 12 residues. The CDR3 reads CASTHDFYEQYF. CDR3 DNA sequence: TGTGCCAGTACTCACGACTTCTACGAGCAGTACTTC. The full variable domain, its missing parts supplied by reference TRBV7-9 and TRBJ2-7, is DTGVSQNPRHKITKRGQNVTFRCDPISEHNRLYWYRQTLGQGPEFLTYFQNEAQLEKSRLLSDRFSAERPKGSFSTLEIQRTEQGDSAMYLCASTHDFYEQYFGPGTRLTVT.

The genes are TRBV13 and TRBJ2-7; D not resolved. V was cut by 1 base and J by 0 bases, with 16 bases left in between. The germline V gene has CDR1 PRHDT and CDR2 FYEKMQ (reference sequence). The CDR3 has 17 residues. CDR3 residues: CASSLEGVGGLSYEQYF. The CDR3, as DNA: TGTGCCAGCAGCTTAGAAGGAGTTGGCGGCCTCTCCTACGAGCAGTACTTC.

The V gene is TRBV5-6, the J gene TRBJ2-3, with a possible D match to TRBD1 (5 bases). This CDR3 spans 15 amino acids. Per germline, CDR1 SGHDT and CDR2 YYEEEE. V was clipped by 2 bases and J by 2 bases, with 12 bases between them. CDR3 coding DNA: TGTGCCAGCAGCTTTTTGGTGGGGCCCACAGATACGCAGTATTTT. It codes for CASSFLVGPTDTQYF. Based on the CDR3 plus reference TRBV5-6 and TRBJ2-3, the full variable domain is DAGVTQSPTHLIKTRGQQVTLRCSPKSGHDTVSWYQQALGQGPQFIFQYYEEEERQRGNFPDRFSGHQFPNYSSELNVNALLLGDSALYLCASSFLVGPTDTQYFGPGTRLTVL.

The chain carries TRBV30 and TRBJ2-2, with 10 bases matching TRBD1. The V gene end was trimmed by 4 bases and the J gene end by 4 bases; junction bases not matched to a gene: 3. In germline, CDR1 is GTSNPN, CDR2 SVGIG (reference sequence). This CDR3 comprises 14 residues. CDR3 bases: TGTGCCTGGACAAGACAGGGGGCCACCGGGGAGCTGTTTTTT. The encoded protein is CAWTRQGATGELFF.

CDR3 sequence: CASSPPPGTGTYEQYF. The CDR3 region has the DNA TGTGCCAGCAGTCCGCCCCCCGGGACAGGAACCTACGAGCAGTACTTC. The chain links TRBV28 to TRBJ2-7, with 8 nucleotides matching TRBD1. CDR1 is MDHEN and CDR2 is SYDVKM in the germline V gene. V shed 5 bases, J shed 2 bases, and the junction held 11 bases outside the gene matches. The CDR3 consists of 16 residues.

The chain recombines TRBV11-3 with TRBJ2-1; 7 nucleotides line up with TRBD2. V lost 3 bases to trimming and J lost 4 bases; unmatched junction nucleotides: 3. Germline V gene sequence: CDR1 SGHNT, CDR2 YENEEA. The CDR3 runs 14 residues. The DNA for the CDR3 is TGTGCCAGCAGCTTGGGACTACCATACAATGAGCAGTTCTTC. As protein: CASSLGLPYNEQFF.

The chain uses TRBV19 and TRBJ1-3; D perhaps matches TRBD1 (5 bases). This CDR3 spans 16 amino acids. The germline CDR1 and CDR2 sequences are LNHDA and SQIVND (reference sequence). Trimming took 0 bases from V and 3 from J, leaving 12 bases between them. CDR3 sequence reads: CASSIEAGMVGNTIYF. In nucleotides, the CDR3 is TGTGCCAGTAGTATAGAAGCAGGGATGGTTGGAAACACCATATATTTT.

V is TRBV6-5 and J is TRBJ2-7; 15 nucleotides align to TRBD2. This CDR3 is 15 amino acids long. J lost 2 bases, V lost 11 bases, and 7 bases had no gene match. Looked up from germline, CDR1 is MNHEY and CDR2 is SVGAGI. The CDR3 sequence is CAVKGTSGRPYEQYF. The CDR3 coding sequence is TGTGCCGTAAAGGGGACTAGCGGGAGGCCCTACGAGCAGTACTTC.

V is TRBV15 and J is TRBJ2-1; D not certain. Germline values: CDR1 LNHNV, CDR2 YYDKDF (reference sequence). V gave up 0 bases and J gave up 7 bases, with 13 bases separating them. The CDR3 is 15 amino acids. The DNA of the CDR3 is TGTGCCACCAGCAGAGATCAGGCCAGGAAGAATGAGCAGTTCTTC. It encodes CATSRDQARKNEQFF. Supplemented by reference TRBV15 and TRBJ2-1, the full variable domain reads DAMVIQNPRYQVTQFGKPVTLSCSQTLNHNVMYWYQQKSSQAPKLLFHYYDKDFNNEADTPDNFQSRRPNTSFCFLDIRSPGLGDTAMYLCATSRDQARKNEQFFGPGTRLTVL.

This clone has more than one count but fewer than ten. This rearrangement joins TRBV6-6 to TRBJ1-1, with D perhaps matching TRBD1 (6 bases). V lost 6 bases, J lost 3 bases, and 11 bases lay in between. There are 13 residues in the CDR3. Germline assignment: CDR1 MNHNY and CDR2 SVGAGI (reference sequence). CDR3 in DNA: TGTGCCAGCAGGAGGGGGGGACACACTGAAGCTTTCTTT. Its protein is CASRRGGHTEAFF.

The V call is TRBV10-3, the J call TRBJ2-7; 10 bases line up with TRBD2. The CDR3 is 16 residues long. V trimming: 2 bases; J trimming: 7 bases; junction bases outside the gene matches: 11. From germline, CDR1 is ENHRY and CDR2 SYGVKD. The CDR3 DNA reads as TGTGCCATCAGTGAGCCTGGGGCTAGCGGGAGTCGGGAGCAGTACTTC. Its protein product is CAISEPGASGSREQYF.

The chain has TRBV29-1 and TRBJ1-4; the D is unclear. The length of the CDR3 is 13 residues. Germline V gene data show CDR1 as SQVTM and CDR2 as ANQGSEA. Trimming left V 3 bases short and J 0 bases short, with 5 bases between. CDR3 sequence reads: CSVETTTNEKLFF. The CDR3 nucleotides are TGCAGCGTTGAGACTACAACTAATGAAAAACTGTTTTTT. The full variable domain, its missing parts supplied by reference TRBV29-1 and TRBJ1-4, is SAVISQKPSRDICQRGTSLTIQCQVDSQVTMMFWYRQQPGQSLTLIATANQGSEATYESGFVIDKFPISRPNLTFSTLTVSNMSPEDSSIYLCSVETTTNEKLFFGSGTQLSVL.

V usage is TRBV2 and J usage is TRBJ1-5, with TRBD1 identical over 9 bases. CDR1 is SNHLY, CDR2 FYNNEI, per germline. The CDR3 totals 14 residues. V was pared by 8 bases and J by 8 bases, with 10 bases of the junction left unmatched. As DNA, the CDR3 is TGTGCCAGCGCCACACAGGGGGCTGCGGAGCCCCAGCATTTT. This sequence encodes CASATQGAAEPQHF.

Here the CDR3 reads CASSRRRDYGYTF. The CDR3 DNA reads TGTGCCAGCAGCCGCCGGCGGGACTATGGCTACACCTTC. The J gene is TRBJ1-2, the V gene TRBV5-7; D ambiguous. TRBV5-7 is classed as an ORF, of uncertain function. The CDR3 length is 13 residues. V was cut by 4 bases and J by 3 bases, with 10 bases left in between.

CDR3 DNA: TGCGCCAGCAGCTTGGCCAGTGGTAGCGGATCCTACGAGCAGTACTTC. Encoded protein: CASSLASGSGSYEQYF. This chain uses TRBV5-1 with TRBJ2-7; tentative D call: TRBD2 (6 bases). CDR3 length equals 16 residues. Germline values: CDR1 SGHRS, CDR2 YFSETQ. The V end was cut by 0 bases, the J end by 1 base, with 14 bases between.

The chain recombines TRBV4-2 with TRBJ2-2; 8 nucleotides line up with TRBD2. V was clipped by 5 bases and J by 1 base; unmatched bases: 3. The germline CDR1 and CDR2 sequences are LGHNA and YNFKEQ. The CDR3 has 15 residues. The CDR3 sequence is CASSVAGGNTGELFF. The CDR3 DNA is TGTGCCAGCAGCGTTGCGGGAGGGAACACCGGGGAGCTGTTTTTT.